The rows below give T cell receptor beta chains drawn from one sample of a study of graft-versus-host responses after intestinal transplantation. Assay used: immunoSEQ multiplex PCR; TCRdb lists only in-frame clones, some missing. The table includes some 45,000 clones, about 94% detected once. Sequencing used PBMCs, obtained around 350 days after intestinal transplant. These receptors all stem from a human patient who received an intestinal transplant, so some T cells may come from the graft donor. The CDR3 runs from the conserved cysteine through the conserved F or W. A D gene is named only where the DNA matches it firmly. Size tells how often a clone was seen (once, few, many) or the class of an expanded clone, and some rows leave it out.

abundance,j_gene,d_gene,v_gene,CDR3aa,CDR3nt
NA,TRBJ1-5,TRBD1,TRBV19,CASNAGGYQPQHF,TGTGCCAGTAATGCAGGGGGATATCAGCCCCAGCATTTT
NA,TRBJ2-7,NA,TRBV7-9,CASSPGGRSSYEQYF,TGTGCCAGCAGCCCAGGTGGCCGGAGCTCCTACGAGCAGTACTTC
NA,TRBJ1-3,NA,TRBV5-4,CASSLEPTTLPGNTIYF,TGTGCCAGCAGCTTGGAGCCGACTACCCTCCCTGGAAACACCATATATTTT
NA,TRBJ2-5,TRBD2,TRBV6-6,CASSGLAGGETQYF,TGTGCCAGCAGTGGACTAGCGGGAGGAGAGACCCAGTACTTC
NA,TRBJ2-7,NA,TRBV6-5,CASMGVNEQYF,TGTGCCAGCATGGGGGTGAACGAGCAGTACTTC
NA,TRBJ2-2,NA,TRBV5-1,CASSLMDTSNTGELFF,TGCGCCAGCAGCTTAATGGACACGTCGAACACCGGGGAGCTGTTTTTT
NA,TRBJ2-7,TRBD2,TRBV19,CASSRSGATYEQYF,TGTGCCAGTAGTAGGAGCGGGGCAACCTACGAGCAGTACTTC
NA,TRBJ1-4,TRBD1,TRBV9,CASSAWDRGSEKLFF,TGTGCCAGCAGCGCGTGGGACAGGGGGTCTGAAAAACTGTTTTTT
NA,TRBJ2-3,TRBD2,TRBV6-5,CASSYGGGARDTQYF,TGTGCCAGCAGTTACGGCGGGGGGGCCCGGGATACGCAGTATTTT
NA,TRBJ2-1,NA,TRBV5-1,CASNDPSSSYNEQFF,TGCGCCAGCAACGACCCCTCAAGCTCCTACAATGAGCAGTTCTTC
NA,TRBJ2-5,NA,TRBV5-1,CASSFDETQYF,TGCGCCAGCAGCTTCGATGAGACCCAGTACTTC
NA,TRBJ2-7,NA,TRBV27,CASSTGFSRSYEQYF,TGTGCCAGCAGCACAGGGTTTAGTAGGTCCTACGAGCAGTACTTC
NA,TRBJ2-1,NA,TRBV4-2,CASSQIRGSYNEQFF,TGTGCCAGCAGCCAGATACGCGGTTCCTACAATGAGCAGTTCTTC
NA,TRBJ1-6,NA,TRBV7-2,CASSPNFSSYNSPLHF,TGTGCCAGCAGCCCCAATTTCAGCTCCTATAATTCACCCCTCCACTTT
NA,TRBJ2-7,TRBD1,TRBV5-4,CASSPTGQGDYEQYF,TGTGCCAGCAGTCCAACGGGACAGGGGGACTACGAGCAGTACTTC
NA,TRBJ2-7,TRBD2,TRBV11-2,CASSRTSGSYEQYF,TGTGCCAGCAGCCGGACTAGCGGGAGCTACGAGCAGTACTTC
once,TRBJ2-3,NA,TRBV9,CASSGTYGGGFWTDTQYF,TGTGCCAGCAGCGGCACCTATGGGGGGGGCTTTTGGACAGATACGCAGTATTTT
NA,TRBJ2-7,NA,TRBV9,CASSVGVSSYEQYF,TGTGCCAGCAGCGTAGGGGTTAGCTCCTACGAGCAGTACTTC
NA,TRBJ2-2,TRBD1,TRBV11-2,CASRSRDRGRSGNTGELFF,TGTGCCAGCAGGTCCCGGGACAGGGGGCGATCCGGGAACACCGGGGAGCTGTTTTTT
NA,TRBJ2-7,TRBD1,TRBV7-3,CASSSGQGPLDEQYF,TGTGCCAGCAGCTCCGGACAGGGTCCTTTAGACGAGCAGTACTTC
NA,TRBJ2-3,NA,TRBV6-5,CASSYRRTDTQYF,TGTGCCAGCAGTTATCGAAGAACAGATACGCAGTATTTT
NA,TRBJ1-1,NA,TRBV2,CASSPEMNTEAFF,TGTGCCAGCAGTCCTGAGATGAACACTGAAGCTTTCTTT
NA,TRBJ2-7,NA,TRBV13,CASSWFTRNYEQYF,TGTGCCAGCAGCTGGTTTACCAGAAACTACGAGCAGTACTTC
NA,TRBJ1-1,NA,TRBV2,CASSDRQHTEAFF,TGTGCCAGCAGTGATCGGCAGCACACTGAAGCTTTCTTT
NA,TRBJ1-6,NA,TRBV4-1,CASSQDGRADSPLHF,TGCGCCAGCAGCCAAGATGGCAGGGCGGATTCACCCCTCCACTTT
NA,TRBJ1-3,NA,TRBV5-6,CASSLEVPGNTIYF,TGTGCCAGCAGCTTAGAGGTACCTGGAAACACCATATATTTT
NA,TRBJ1-2,NA,TRBV7-3,CASSADSMNGYTF,TGTGCCAGCAGCGCAGACAGTATGAATGGCTACACCTTC
NA,TRBJ2-2,NA,TRBV27,CASSYDFSHTGELFF,TGTGCCAGCAGTTACGATTTTAGCCACACCGGGGAGCTGTTTTTT
NA,TRBJ2-4,NA,TRBV10-2,CASGGSVENIQYF,TGCGCCAGCGGCGGCAGTGTAGAAAACATTCAGTACTTC
NA,TRBJ2-1,NA,TRBV6-5,CASSYSDVTYNEQFF,TGTGCCAGCAGTTACTCAGACGTGACCTACAATGAGCAGTTCTTC
once,TRBJ1-5,NA,TRBV6-7,CASTITQSISNQPQHF,TGTGCCAGCACCATTACCCAAAGTATCAGCAATCAGCCCCAGCATTTT
NA,TRBJ2-7,NA,TRBV15,CATSRAGGPRVYEQYF,TGTGCCACCAGCAGAGCGGGGGGCCCGCGGGTTTACGAGCAGTACTTC
NA,TRBJ2-7,TRBD1,TRBV4-1,CASSQARTGASYEQYF,TGCGCCAGCAGCCAAGCCCGGACAGGGGCCTCCTACGAGCAGTACTTC
NA,TRBJ2-7,NA,TRBV7-6,CASSLEAAVYEQYF,TGTGCCAGCAGCTTAGAGGCGGCAGTTTACGAGCAGTACTTC
NA,TRBJ2-3,TRBD1,TRBV5-1,CASSFGHDRVQADTQYF,TGCGCCAGCAGCTTCGGCCACGACAGGGTACAAGCAGATACGCAGTATTTT
NA,TRBJ1-1,NA,TRBV7-9,CASSRSQWEAFF,TGTGCCAGCAGCCGATCTCAGTGGGAAGCTTTCTTT
NA,TRBJ2-7,NA,TRBV30,CAWSRSRLFSPYEQYF,TGTGCCTGGAGTAGGTCTCGGCTGTTCTCACCCTACGAGCAGTACTTC
NA,TRBJ2-1,NA,TRBV11-1,CASSIRKAEQFF,TGTGCCAGCAGTATACGGAAGGCTGAGCAGTTCTTC
NA,TRBJ2-5,TRBD2,TRBV10-3,CAISEPSGLQETQYF,TGTGCCATCAGTGAGCCTAGCGGGCTCCAAGAGACCCAGTACTTC
NA,TRBJ1-2,NA,TRBV11-2,CASSSTPRVVRGDYGYTF,TGTGCCAGCAGCTCGACCCCTCGGGTGGTCAGGGGAGACTATGGCTACACCTTC
NA,TRBJ1-1,NA,TRBV7-3,CASSLIGMNTEAFF,TGTGCCAGCAGCTTAATTGGGATGAACACTGAAGCTTTCTTT
NA,TRBJ1-5,NA,TRBV21-1,CASSKEAWEDGQPQHF,TGTGCCAGCAGCAAAGAGGCATGGGAGGACGGTCAGCCCCAGCATTTT